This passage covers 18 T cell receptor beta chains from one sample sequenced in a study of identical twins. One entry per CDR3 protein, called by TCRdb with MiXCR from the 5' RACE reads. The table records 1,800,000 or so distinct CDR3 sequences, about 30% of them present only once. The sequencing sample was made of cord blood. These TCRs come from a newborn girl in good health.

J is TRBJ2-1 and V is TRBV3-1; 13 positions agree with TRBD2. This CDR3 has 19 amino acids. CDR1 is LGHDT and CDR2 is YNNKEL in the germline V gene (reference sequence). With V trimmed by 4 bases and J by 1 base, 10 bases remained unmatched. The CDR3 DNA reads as TGTGCCAGCAGCCCCTCCGGACTAGCGGGGGCTCGATCCTACAATGAGCAGTTCTTC. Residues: CASSPSGLAGARSYNEQFF.

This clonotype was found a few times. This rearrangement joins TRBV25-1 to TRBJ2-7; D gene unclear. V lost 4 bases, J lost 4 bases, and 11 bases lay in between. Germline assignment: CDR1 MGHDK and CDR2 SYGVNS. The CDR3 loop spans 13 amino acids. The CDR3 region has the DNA TGTGCCAGCAGTGGTGGGTGGCCTTACGAGCAGTACTTC. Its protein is CASSGGWPYEQYF.

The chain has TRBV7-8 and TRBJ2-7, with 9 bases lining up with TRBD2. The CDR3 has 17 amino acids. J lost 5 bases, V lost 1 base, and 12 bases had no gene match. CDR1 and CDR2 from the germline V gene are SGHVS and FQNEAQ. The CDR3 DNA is TGTGCCAGCAGCTTAGTTGGACTAGCGTCGGCGCCTCACGAGCAGTACTTC. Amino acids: CASSLVGLASAPHEQYF.

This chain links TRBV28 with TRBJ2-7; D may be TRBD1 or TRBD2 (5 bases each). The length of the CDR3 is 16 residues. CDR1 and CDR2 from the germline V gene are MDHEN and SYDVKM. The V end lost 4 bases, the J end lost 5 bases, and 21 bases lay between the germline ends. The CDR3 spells CASSSPTTRQYDEQYF. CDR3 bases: TGTGCCAGCAGTTCTCCTACTACTAGACAGTACGACGAGCAGTACTTC.

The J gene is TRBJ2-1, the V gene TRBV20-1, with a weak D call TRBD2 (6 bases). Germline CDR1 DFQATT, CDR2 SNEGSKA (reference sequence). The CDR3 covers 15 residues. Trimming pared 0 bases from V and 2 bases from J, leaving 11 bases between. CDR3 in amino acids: CSARDRRLAYNEQFF. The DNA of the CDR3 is TGCAGTGCTAGAGATCGGAGACTAGCCTACAATGAGCAGTTCTTC.

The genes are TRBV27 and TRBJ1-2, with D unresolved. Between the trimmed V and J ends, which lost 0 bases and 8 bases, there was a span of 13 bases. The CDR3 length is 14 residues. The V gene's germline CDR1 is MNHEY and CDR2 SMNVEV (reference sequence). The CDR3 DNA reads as TGTGCCAGCAGTTTATCGACGCTAACCGGGGGCTACACCTTC. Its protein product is CASSLSTLTGGYTF.

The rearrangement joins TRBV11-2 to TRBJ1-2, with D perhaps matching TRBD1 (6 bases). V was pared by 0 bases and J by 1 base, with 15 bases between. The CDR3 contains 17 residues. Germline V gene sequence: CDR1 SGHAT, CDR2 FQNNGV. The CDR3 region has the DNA TGTGCCAGCAGCTTAGAGGCGCCGGCAGGGGTTAACTATGGCTACACCTTC. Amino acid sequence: CASSLEAPAGVNYGYTF. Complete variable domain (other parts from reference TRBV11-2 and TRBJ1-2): EAGVAQSPRYKIIEKRQSVAFWCNPISGHATLYWYQQILGQGPKLLIQFQNNGVVDDSQLPKDRFSAERLKGVDSTLKIQPAKLEDSAVYLCASSLEAPAGVNYGYTFGSGTRLTVV.

The CDR3 DNA follows: TGTGCCAGCAGCCGAGGACAGGGTAGGCCAGATACGCAGTATTTT. Its protein is CASSRGQGRPDTQYF. This chain uses TRBV11-1 with TRBJ2-3; 8 bases line up with TRBD1. J was trimmed by 4 bases and V by 5 bases; bases with no gene match: 8. The CDR3 sequence is 15 residues long. CDR1 and CDR2 from the germline V gene are SGHAT and FQDESV (reference sequence).

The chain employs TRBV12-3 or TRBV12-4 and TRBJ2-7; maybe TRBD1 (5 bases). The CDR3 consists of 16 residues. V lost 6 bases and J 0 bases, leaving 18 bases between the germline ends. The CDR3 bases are TGTGCCAGCAGCCCCCAGGCAGGGATCTCCTCCTACGAGCAGTACTTC. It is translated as CASSPQAGISSYEQYF.

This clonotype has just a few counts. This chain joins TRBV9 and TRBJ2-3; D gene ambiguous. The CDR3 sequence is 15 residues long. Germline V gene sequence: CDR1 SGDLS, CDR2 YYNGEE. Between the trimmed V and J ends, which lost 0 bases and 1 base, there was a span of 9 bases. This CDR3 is CASSVGGPGTDTQYF. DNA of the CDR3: TGTGCCAGCAGCGTAGGAGGACCCGGCACAGATACGCAGTATTTT.

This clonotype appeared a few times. CDR3 nucleotides: TGTGCCAGCAGTTACAGGCGGGAGGTCTACGAGCAGTACTTC. It translates to CASSYRREVYEQYF. The J gene is TRBJ2-7, the V gene TRBV6-5; TRBD2 agrees at 8 bases. The CDR3 consists of 14 residues. V was clipped by 2 bases and J by 3 bases; unmatched bases: 3. Per germline, CDR1 MNHEY and CDR2 SVGAGI.

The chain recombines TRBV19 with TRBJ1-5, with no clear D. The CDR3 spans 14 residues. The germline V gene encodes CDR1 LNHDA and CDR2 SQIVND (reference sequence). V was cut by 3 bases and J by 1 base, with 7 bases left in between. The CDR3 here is CASSMGRSNQPQHF. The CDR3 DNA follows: TGTGCCAGTAGTATGGGGAGGAGCAATCAGCCCCAGCATTTT.

CDR3 DNA: TGCAGTGCTAGCCGCACGCAGTATTTT. Protein product: CSASRTQYF. The chain has TRBV20-1 and TRBJ2-3; D not certain. The CDR3 is 9 residues long. V lost 3 bases and J 9 bases, leaving 4 bases between the germline ends. The V gene's germline CDR1 is DFQATT and CDR2 SNEGSKA (reference sequence).

Here the CDR3 reads CSVEGVRTTYNEQYF. The CDR3 nucleotides are TGCAGCGTTGAGGGGGTAAGGACAACCTACAATGAGCAGTACTTC. The V gene is TRBV29-1, the J gene TRBJ2-7; D may be TRBD1 or TRBD2 (5 bases each). Germline CDR1 SQVTM, CDR2 ANQGSEA. The CDR3 sequence is 15 residues long. Trimming took off 3 bases at V and 7 bases at J, with 22 bases between the two ends.

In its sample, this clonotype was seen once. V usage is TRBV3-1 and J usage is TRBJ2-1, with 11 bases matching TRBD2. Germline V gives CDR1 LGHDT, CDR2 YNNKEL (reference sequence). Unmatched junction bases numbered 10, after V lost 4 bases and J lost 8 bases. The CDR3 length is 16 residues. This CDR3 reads CASSPGSGGVLHEQFF. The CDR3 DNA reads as TGTGCCAGCAGCCCGGGTAGCGGGGGGGTTCTACATGAGCAGTTCTTC.

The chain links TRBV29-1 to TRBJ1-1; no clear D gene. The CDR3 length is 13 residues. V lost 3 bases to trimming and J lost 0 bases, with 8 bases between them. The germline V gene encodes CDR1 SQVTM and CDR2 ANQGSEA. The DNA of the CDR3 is TGCAGCGTTGATAGGATAATGAACACTGAAGCTTTCTTT. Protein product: CSVDRIMNTEAFF.

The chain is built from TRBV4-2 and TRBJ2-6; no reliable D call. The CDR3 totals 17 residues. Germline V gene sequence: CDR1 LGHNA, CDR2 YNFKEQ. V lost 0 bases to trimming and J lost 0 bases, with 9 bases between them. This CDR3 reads CASSQEGRSSGANVLTF. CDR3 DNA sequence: TGTGCCAGCAGCCAAGAGGGAAGAAGCTCTGGGGCCAACGTCCTGACTTTC.

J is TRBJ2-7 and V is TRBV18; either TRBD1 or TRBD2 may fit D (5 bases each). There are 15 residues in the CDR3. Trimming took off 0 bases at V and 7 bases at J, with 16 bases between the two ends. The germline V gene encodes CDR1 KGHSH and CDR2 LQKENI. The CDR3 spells CASSPPRGDWGEQYF. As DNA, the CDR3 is TGTGCCAGCTCACCACCGAGGGGCGACTGGGGTGAGCAGTACTTC.